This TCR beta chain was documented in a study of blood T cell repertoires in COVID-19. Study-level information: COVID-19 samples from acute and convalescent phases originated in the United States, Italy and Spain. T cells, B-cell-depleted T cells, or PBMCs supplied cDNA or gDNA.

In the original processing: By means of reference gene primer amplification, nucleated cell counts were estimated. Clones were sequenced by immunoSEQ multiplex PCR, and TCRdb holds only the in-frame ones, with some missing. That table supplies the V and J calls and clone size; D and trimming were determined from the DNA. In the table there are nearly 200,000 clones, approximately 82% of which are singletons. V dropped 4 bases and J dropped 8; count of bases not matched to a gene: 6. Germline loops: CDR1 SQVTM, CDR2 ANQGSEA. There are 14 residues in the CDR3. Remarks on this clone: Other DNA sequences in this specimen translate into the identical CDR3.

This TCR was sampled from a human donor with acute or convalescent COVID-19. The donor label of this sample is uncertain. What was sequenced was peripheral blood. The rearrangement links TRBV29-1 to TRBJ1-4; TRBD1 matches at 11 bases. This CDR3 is CSVGPGTGGEKLFF. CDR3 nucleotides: TGCAGCGTTGGACCCGGGACAGGGGGGGAAAAACTGTTTTTT.